The 30 T cell receptor beta chains given below trace back to one sample, sequenced in a study of radiotherapy plus CTLA-4 blockade in lung cancer. Profiled with immunoSEQ multiplex PCR; TCRdb holds only in-frame clones, not every one. This table holds over 100,000 clones, roughly 86% found once. The sequencing used peripheral blood, collected from a patient treated with radiotherapy plus ipilimumab. These TCRs come from a human donor with non-small cell lung cancer that progressed on radiotherapy plus ipilimumab. Some clones in this sample may be carry-over from other donors' samples.

Worth noting for this clone: In the same sample, other DNA sequences code for this CDR3. The chain uses TRBV7-8 and TRBJ2-7; D assignment may be TRBD1 or TRBD2 (6 bases each). V dropped 5 bases and J dropped 2 bases, with 19 bases sitting between them. This CDR3 is built from 16 residues. From germline, CDR1 is SGHVS and CDR2 FQNEAQ. DNA for the CDR3: TGTGCCAGCAGCGTAGGGGGGCGGACAGACCCCTACGAGCAGTACTTC. Protein product: CASSVGGRTDPYEQYF. Based on the CDR3 plus reference TRBV7-8 and TRBJ2-7, the full variable domain is GAGVSQSPRYKVAKRGQDVALRCDPISGHVSLFWYQQALGQGPEFLTYFQNEAQLDKSGLPSDRFFAERPEGSVSTLKIQRTQQEDSAVYLCASSVGGRTDPYEQYFGPGTRLTVT.

CDR3 nucleotides: TGTGCCAGTAGTATCAATCGGGCCGGGGAGCTGTTTTTT. Its translation: CASSINRAGELFF. The chain joins TRBV19 to TRBJ2-2; D remains ambiguous. Germline assignment: CDR1 LNHDA and CDR2 SQIVND (reference sequence). The CDR3 runs to 13 residues. V lost 3 bases to trimming and J lost 6 bases, with 8 bases between them.

In its sample, this clone was seen once. The chain joins TRBV6-5 to TRBJ2-7; 9 nucleotides line up with TRBD1. This CDR3 is 14 amino acids long. CDR1 is MNHEY, CDR2 SVGAGI, per germline. V lost 2 bases and J lost 9; bases outside the gene matches: 8. This CDR3 is CASSYSRTGERQYF. CDR3 in DNA: TGTGCCAGCAGTTACAGCAGGACAGGGGAACGGCAGTACTTC.

This chain links TRBV18 with TRBJ2-5, with unresolved D. CDR3 length: 12 residues. CDR1 and CDR2 (germline): KGHSH, LQKENI. V lost 3 bases and J 5 bases, leaving 7 bases between the germline ends. CDR3 in DNA: TGTGCCAGCTCACCTCTATCCGAGACCCAGTACTTC. The encoded protein is CASSPLSETQYF.

This clone was observed a few times. The chain has TRBV28 and TRBJ2-7, with D possibly being TRBD2 (5 bases). Per germline, CDR1 MDHEN and CDR2 SYDVKM. The CDR3 covers 12 residues. Between the trimmed V and J ends, which lost 7 bases and 2 bases, there was a span of 9 bases. CDR3 DNA sequence: TGTGCCAGCACCCGGGAAACCTACGAGCAGTACTTC. Translating it yields CASTRETYEQYF.

The chain couples TRBV5-4 to TRBJ1-1, with D hard to call. The V end was cut by 2 bases, the J end by 5 bases, with 13 bases between. Germline CDR1 reads SGHNT; CDR2 reads YYREEE (reference sequence). This CDR3 spans 14 amino acids. This chain's CDR3 is CASSFYPLETEAFF. Written as DNA, the CDR3 is TGTGCCAGCAGCTTTTACCCCCTTGAAACTGAAGCTTTCTTT.

This chain links TRBV9 with TRBJ2-7; D might be TRBD1 (6 bases). Germline V CDR1 and CDR2: SGDLS, YYNGEE. The CDR3 is 17 amino acids. V lost 4 bases and J lost 3, with 23 bases in between. CDR3 sequence: CASSPQPIRDILYEQYF. The CDR3 nucleotides read TGTGCCAGCAGCCCTCAACCGATACGGGACATACTCTACGAGCAGTACTTC.

The CDR3 spells CASSASHPRDGYTF. CDR3 coding DNA: TGTGCCAGCAGTGCGTCACATCCGAGAGACGGCTACACCTTC. The chain couples TRBV6-1 to TRBJ1-2; D unclear. Trimming removed 4 bases from V and 8 bases from J, with 17 bases in between. This CDR3 contains 14 residues. The germline V gene has CDR1 MNHNS and CDR2 SASEGT.

The chain links TRBV9 to TRBJ1-4, with 9 positions matching TRBD1. This CDR3 comprises 14 residues. Germline-derived CDR1 and CDR2 are SGDLS and YYNGEE. V shed 4 bases and J 4 bases; nucleotides not matched to a gene: 2. CDR3 nucleotide sequence: TGTGCCAGCAGCAGGGGACAGGGTAATGAAAAACTGTTTTTT. Amino acid sequence: CASSRGQGNEKLFF. The whole variable domain, remainder taken from reference TRBV9 and TRBJ1-4, is DSGVTQTPKHLITATGQRVTLRCSPRSGDLSVYWYQQSLDQGLQFLIQYYNGEERAKGNILERFSAQQFPDLHSELNLSSLELGDSALYFCASSRGQGNEKLFFGSGTQLSVL.

The chain employs TRBV30 and TRBJ1-1, with TRBD1 as a possible D gene (6 bases). V dropped 3 bases and J dropped 7 bases, with 15 bases sitting between them. Germline lookup yields CDR1 GTSNPN and CDR2 SVGIG (reference sequence). The CDR3 is made up of 13 amino acids. The CDR3 spells CAWSRRTVLEAFF. For the CDR3, the DNA is TGTGCCTGGAGCCGAAGGACAGTCCTTGAAGCTTTCTTT.

The V gene is TRBV4-2, the J gene TRBJ2-3; D unresolved. Trimming took off 2 bases at V and 4 bases at J, with 13 bases between the two ends. Germline loops: CDR1 LGHNA, CDR2 YNFKEQ. There are 15 residues in the CDR3. CDR3 in DNA: TGTGCCAGCAGCCAAACCCAGAGCACGGCAGATACGCAGTATTTT. Protein: CASSQTQSTADTQYF.

The CDR3 region has the DNA TGTGCCAGCGTCTGGGGACGGGAGACCCAGTACTTC. Translated, it gives CASVWGRETQYF. The V and J genes are TRBV6-1 and TRBJ2-5, with D perhaps matching TRBD1 or TRBD2 (5 bases each). CDR1 is MNHNS and CDR2 is SASEGT in the germline V gene. This CDR3 has 12 residues. Trimming took 8 bases from V and 5 from J, leaving 12 bases between them.

V usage is TRBV7-9 and J usage is TRBJ2-1; D is perhaps TRBD2 (5 bases). The CDR3 is 16 amino acids. The germline V gene has CDR1 SEHNR and CDR2 FQNEAQ (reference sequence). The germline V and J ends were trimmed by 5 bases and 2 bases, with 16 bases remaining between them. CDR3 region: CASSQSGRLPYNEQFF. In DNA, the CDR3 is TGTGCCAGCAGCCAATCGGGGAGACTCCCCTACAATGAGCAGTTCTTC. The full variable domain, with the rest looked up from reference TRBV7-9 and TRBJ2-1, is DTGVSQNPRHKITKRGQNVTFRCDPISEHNRLYWYRQTLGQGPEFLTYFQNEAQLEKSRLLSDRFSAERPKGSFSTLEIQRTEQGDSAMYLCASSQSGRLPYNEQFFGPGTRLTVL.

This clone was observed a few times. The V call is TRBV7-3, the J call TRBJ1-2; D is undetermined. Looked up from germline, CDR1 is SGHTA and CDR2 is FQGTGA. The CDR3 loop spans 15 amino acids. Trimming left V 2 bases short and J 4 bases short, with 14 bases between. The CDR3 spells CASSLLPELGYGYTF. The CDR3, as DNA: TGTGCCAGCAGCTTACTCCCGGAACTCGGCTATGGCTACACCTTC.

The chain recombines TRBV7-3 with TRBJ2-7; 9 bases match TRBD1. Germline V gene data show CDR1 as SGHTA and CDR2 as FQGTGA. This CDR3 region has 13 residues. J was trimmed by 5 bases and V by 5 bases; bases with no gene match: 4. The CDR3 sequence: CASSRQGVDEQYF. Here the CDR3 DNA reads TGTGCCAGCAGCCGACAGGGGGTCGACGAGCAGTACTTC.

This clone has a single count. The V call is TRBV5-5, the J call TRBJ2-1; 10 nucleotides align to TRBD2. The CDR3 loop spans 16 amino acids. CDR1 is SGHKS and CDR2 is YYEKEE in the germline V gene (reference sequence). V trimming: 0 bases; J trimming: 4 bases; junction bases outside the gene matches: 4. The CDR3 is CASSLAGTSDYNEQFF. For the CDR3, the DNA is TGTGCCAGCAGCTTGGCGGGGACTAGCGATTACAATGAGCAGTTCTTC.

The chain carries TRBV18 and TRBJ1-2; 9 nucleotides match TRBD1. The V segment lost 3 bases and the J segment 5 bases; nucleotides outside the gene matches: 4. This CDR3 has 14 residues. Per the germline V gene, CDR1 is KGHSH and CDR2 is LQKENI. Here the CDR3 reads CASSPGQGDYGYTF. The CDR3 bases are TGTGCCAGCTCACCGGGACAGGGTGATTATGGCTACACCTTC.

This clone was recorded only once. The CDR3 protein is CASSQPRGENEKLFF. Written as DNA, the CDR3 is TGTGCCAGCAGCCAACCACGGGGGGAGAATGAAAAACTGTTTTTT. The chain combines TRBV4-2 with TRBJ1-4; tentative D call: TRBD1 (5 bases). CDR1 is LGHNA, CDR2 YNFKEQ, per germline. Trimming removed 2 bases from V and 5 bases from J, with 12 bases in between. The CDR3 loop spans 15 amino acids.

The CDR3 region has the DNA TGTGCCAGCAGCTTGCAGGGGGGTTTCCCCGGGGAGCTGTTTTTT. Protein product: CASSLQGGFPGELFF. The chain carries TRBV13 and TRBJ2-2, with D tentatively TRBD1 (7 bases). Germline CDR1 reads PRHDT; CDR2 reads FYEKMQ (reference sequence). Trimming removed 3 bases at V and 6 bases at J, with 14 bases between. This CDR3 comprises 15 residues.

This clone has more than one count but fewer than ten. The rearrangement uses TRBV28 and TRBJ2-3; D might be TRBD1 (6 bases). Between the trimmed V and J ends, which lost 2 bases and 1 base, there was a span of 10 bases. CDR3 size: 15 residues. The germline V gene has CDR1 MDHEN and CDR2 SYDVKM. The DNA for the CDR3 is TGTGCCAGCAGTTTAGTCAGGGGAGGCACAGATACGCAGTATTTT. Translated, it gives CASSLVRGGTDTQYF.

This CDR3 reads CASKGIYNEQFF. Here the CDR3 DNA reads TGTGCCAGCAAGGGGATCTACAATGAGCAGTTCTTC. This sequence joins TRBV28 and TRBJ2-1, with D possibly matching TRBD1 (5 bases). Trimming left V 7 bases short and J 3 bases short, with 7 bases between. CDR1 is MDHEN, CDR2 SYDVKM, per germline. This CDR3 spans 12 amino acids. Full variable domain (remainder filled in from reference TRBV28 and TRBJ2-1): DVKVTQSSRYLVKRTGEKVFLECVQDMDHENMFWYRQDPGLGLRLIYFSYDVKMKEKGDIPEGYSVSREKKERFSLILESASTNQTSMYLCASKGIYNEQFFGPGTRLTVL.

The CDR3 nucleotides are TGTGCCAGTAGTATAGCTGCAGGGATGAGCTACGAGCAGTACTTC. Amino acid sequence: CASSIAAGMSYEQYF. The chain is built from TRBV19 and TRBJ2-7; D is perhaps TRBD1 (5 bases). The germline V and J ends were trimmed by 1 base and 3 bases, with 13 bases remaining between them. CDR3 size: 15 residues. The germline V gene encodes CDR1 LNHDA and CDR2 SQIVND (reference sequence).

V gene TRBV18 combines with J gene TRBJ2-1; possibly TRBD2 for D (6 bases). Germline CDR1 KGHSH, CDR2 LQKENI. There are 16 residues in the CDR3. Between the trimmed V and J ends, which lost 3 bases and 4 bases, there was a span of 16 bases. The CDR3 DNA is TGTGCCAGCTCACCGTCTTCCGGGGGAAGGTACAATGAGCAGTTCTTC. Translating it yields CASSPSSGGRYNEQFF.

The chain employs TRBV30 and TRBJ1-1; D is uncertain. Trimming took 0 bases from V and 3 from J, leaving 5 bases between them. The CDR3 sequence is 12 residues long. Per germline, CDR1 GTSNPN and CDR2 SVGIG (reference sequence). The CDR3 spells CAWSVSDTEAFF. CDR3 sequence (DNA): TGTGCCTGGAGTGTCAGCGACACTGAAGCTTTCTTT.

This chain links TRBV7-3 with TRBJ1-1, with 8 bases that match TRBD1. Trimming at V came to 5 bases and at J to 1 base, leaving 3 bases not matched to a gene. CDR1 is SGHTA, CDR2 FQGTGA, per germline. CDR3 length: 14 amino acids. In DNA form, the CDR3 reads TGTGCCAGCAGCCGGACAGGGCAGAACACTGAAGCTTTCTTT. It specifies CASSRTGQNTEAFF.

The rearrangement joins TRBV21-1 to TRBJ2-2; TRBD2, as called in the table, went unchecked against the DNA. TRBV21-1 is deemed a pseudogene. There are 15 residues in the CDR3. CDR3 residues: CASSNLSRGAGELFF. CDR3 coding DNA: TGTGCCAGCAGCAATCTCTCGCGGGGGGCCGGGGAGCTGTTTTTT.

The rearrangement uses TRBV9 and TRBJ1-3; the D is unclear. V was pared by 0 bases and J by 4 bases, with 8 bases between. The germline V gene has CDR1 SGDLS and CDR2 YYNGEE. The CDR3 spans 14 residues. The CDR3 protein is CASSVGASGNTIYF. The DNA for the CDR3 is TGTGCCAGCAGCGTAGGGGCTTCCGGAAACACCATATATTTT.

The V and J genes are TRBV29-1 and TRBJ2-5; D possibly matches TRBD1 or TRBD2 (6 bases each). CDR1 is SQVTM and CDR2 is ANQGSEA in the germline V gene. This CDR3 region has 12 residues. V lost 5 bases, J lost 3 bases, and 10 bases lay in between. Here the CDR3 DNA reads TGCAGCGTTTCCGGGGGCGAAGAGACCCAGTACTTC. Protein: CSVSGGEETQYF.

In its sample, this clone was seen once. The CDR3 reads CAWSVPLGRGTAYEQYF. The CDR3 nucleotides read TGTGCCTGGAGTGTTCCCCTCGGCAGGGGGACGGCCTACGAGCAGTACTTC. This chain uses TRBV30 with TRBJ2-7; 7 nucleotides line up with TRBD1. The CDR3 is 17 amino acids. After removal of 0 bases from V and 2 bases from J, the junction contained 13 bases not matched to a gene. Germline V lookup: CDR1 GTSNPN, CDR2 SVGIG (reference sequence).

The chain has TRBV6-1 and TRBJ2-2, with a tentative D call TRBD1 (5 bases). Germline CDR1 reads MNHNS; CDR2 reads SASEGT. Trimming stripped 3 bases from V and 6 bases from J, with 11 bases between. The CDR3 is 14 amino acids. The CDR3 here is CASSEGRASGELFF. In DNA form, the CDR3 reads TGTGCCAGCAGTGAGGGCAGGGCCTCCGGGGAGCTGTTTTTT.